These T cell receptor beta chains were read from a single sample in a study of a mutant IDH1 vaccine in newly diagnosed glioma. Profiled with immunoSEQ multiplex PCR; TCRdb holds only in-frame clones, not every one. The table has about 54,000 clones, approximately 81% seen once; the top ten hold roughly 3.5%. What these receptors recognize is not known. The sample in question was PBMCs, obtained from a glioma patient whose treatment included an IDH1 peptide vaccine. Receptors were obtained from a young man with glioma. CDR3s leave out the opening cysteine and the closing phenylalanine or tryptophan. Each record gives: V gene, J gene, CDR3 length, CDR3 protein.

TRBV7-9	TRBJ1-6	12	ASSLEQLNSPLH
TRBV9	TRBJ2-7	13	ASSVAAGLTYEQY
TRBV19	TRBJ1-2	11	ASSRTGVYGYT
TRBV5-1	TRBJ2-3	14	ASRLAAVFGTDTQY
TRBV7-9	NA	11	ASSHQGSYEQY
TRBV18	TRBJ1-4	10	ASSPKGEKLF
TRBV7-9	TRBJ1-5	14	ASSPDSGGVGQPQH
TRBV7-2	TRBJ1-4	13	ASSLVGAPNEKLF
TRBV30	TRBJ1-5	11	AWNGRANQPQH
TRBV7-9	TRBJ2-1	13	ASSHRDRDYNEQF
TRBV6-4	TRBJ1-2	13	ASSQGETANYGYT
TRBV29-1	TRBJ2-3	15	SVSWGFGLAGANTQY
TRBV9	TRBJ2-3	15	ASSRLAGGFSTDTQY
TRBV4-2	TRBJ2-1	16	ASSQERMKFTGSNEQF
TRBV2	TRBJ2-7	13	ASRWENSVIYEQY
TRBV7-9	TRBJ1-4	10	ASSPGTEKLF
TRBV7-9	TRBJ2-7	13	ASSFVTKRTDEQY
TRBV19	TRBJ1-2	13	ASSITNNLNYGYT
TRBV7-2	TRBJ2-5	11	ASSLVRDETQY
TRBV5-5	TRBJ2-7	14	ASSLGRGAILDEQY
TRBV2	TRBJ1-6	13	ASSTRDSAGSPLH
TRBV6-1	TRBJ2-4	9	ASSEVNIQY
TRBV28	TRBJ2-1	10	ASRKTYNEQF
TRBV7-2	TRBJ1-1	13	ASSLARDLNTEAF
TRBV5-1	TRBJ2-2	9	ASSFAGELF
TRBV7-2	TRBJ2-2	16	ASSLRGVGRAGTGELF
TRBV28	TRBJ2-7	20	ASRRIRSPGLAGARSPYEQY
TRBV6-1	TRBJ2-5	10	ASSLTGETQY
TRBV4-1	TRBJ2-7	14	ASSQEPGQGYYEQY
TRBV28	TRBJ2-7	12	ASSSLGKGYEQY
TRBV29-1	TRBJ1-2	10	SVWAINYGYT
TRBV6-5	TRBJ2-7	12	ASRAGTEVMEQY
TRBV7-9	TRBJ1-6	13	ASSPGGSWNSPLH
TRBV5-1	TRBJ2-6	13	ASRNRGTGANVLT
TRBV18	TRBJ1-5	15	ASSLWDPGQGDQPQH
TRBV5-4	NA	11	ASSSASRDEQY
TRBV5-6	TRBJ1-1	11	ASSLQDRAEAF
TRBV5-1	TRBJ2-7	13	ASTPLGQEGYEQY
TRBV30	TRBJ1-3	12	AWSRGSSGNTIY
TRBV18	TRBJ2-1	10	ASSPGFDEQF
TRBV5-8	TRBJ2-7	9	ASSRSYEQY
TRBV19	TRBJ2-7	14	ASSISGDRGRDEQY
TRBV11-2	TRBJ2-3	12	ASSRQASTDTQY
TRBV28	TRBJ1-6	13	ASRPRDRGYSPLH
TRBV7-9	TRBJ2-3	14	ASSRQEWPPTDTQY
TRBV7-9	TRBJ2-2	13	ASSQDRSNTGELF
TRBV5-5	TRBJ2-7	12	ASSSASSGYEQY
TRBV10-3	TRBJ2-2	14	AISDLDRGLPGELF
TRBV4-1	TRBJ2-5	12	ASSQGDTQETQY
TRBV18	TRBJ2-6	16	ASSPPNLQGARANVLT
TRBV9	TRBJ2-7	16	ASSVGTSGVTSSYEQY
TRBV2	TRBJ1-2	14	ASSGLFYGTDNGYT
TRBV7-9	TRBJ2-7	14	ASTQEVGGSVYEQY
TRBV5-8	TRBJ1-1	12	ASSLGRGGTEAF